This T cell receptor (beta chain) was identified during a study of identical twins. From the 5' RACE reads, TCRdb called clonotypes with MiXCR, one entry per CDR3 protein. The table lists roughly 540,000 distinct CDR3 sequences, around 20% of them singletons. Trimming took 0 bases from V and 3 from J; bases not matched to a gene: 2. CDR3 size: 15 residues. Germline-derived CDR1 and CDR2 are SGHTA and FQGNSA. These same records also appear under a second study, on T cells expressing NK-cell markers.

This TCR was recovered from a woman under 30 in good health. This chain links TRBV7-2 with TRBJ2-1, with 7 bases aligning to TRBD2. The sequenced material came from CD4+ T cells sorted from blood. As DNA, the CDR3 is TGTGCCAGCAGCTTAGCTAGCGGGTACTACAATGAGCAGTTCTTC. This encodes CASSLASGYYNEQFF.